Sequencing of this T cell receptor (beta chain) was carried out in a study of cytomegalovirus exposure and HLA in healthy donors. General study points: It was only CMV serostatus that was available as immune exposure information.

On this clone itself: Antigen specificity is unknown.

The CDR3 loop spans 16 amino acids. Germline CDR1 reads SGHTS; CDR2 reads YDEGEE. V was cut by 0 bases and J by 13 bases, with 22 bases left in between. PCR involved 60 Vbeta and 13 Jbeta primers. The protocol was immunoSEQ multiplex PCR, while the TCRdb copy is restricted to in-frame clones and leaves out a portion. Among about 180,000 clones listed, around 80% were seen once. The TCR originated in a man between 18 and 29 years old in good health and CMV-seronegative. The sample taken for sequencing was PBMCs. J is TRBJ2-2 and V is TRBV5-8; D may be TRBD1 (5 bases). In DNA, the CDR3 is TGTGCCAGCAGCTTGGCCCGTGGCAATTTGAAGCAGGGGCTGTTTTTT. It encodes CASSLARGNLKQGLFF.